This TCR beta chain was obtained from a study of blood T cell repertoires in COVID-19. On the study more broadly: Samples taken during acute and convalescent COVID-19 were collected in the United States, Italy and Spain. PBMCs, B-cell-depleted T cells, or T cells were the source of the cDNA or gDNA that made up the material.

Per the original data handling: How many nucleated cells were present was estimated from reference gene primer amplification. Sequencing used immunoSEQ multiplex PCR; TCRdb keeps in-frame clones, though not all of them. V, J and clone size reflect that table, while D and trimming were determined from the DNA. The data hold 65,000 to 95,000 clones, with about 80% observed a single time. Trimming removed 1 base at V and 0 bases at J, with 10 bases between. CDR3 size: 15 residues. Germline V gene sequence: CDR1 LGHNA, CDR2 YSLEER. This chain links TRBV4-3 with TRBJ2-7; no clear D. The TCR originated in a woman between 35 and 50 years old with active or convalescent COVID-19. The specimen sequenced was peripheral blood. The CDR3 region is CASSQASQHSYEQYF. The CDR3 DNA sequence: TGCGCCAGCAGCCAAGCCTCACAGCACTCCTACGAGCAGTACTTC.